In this sample, the clone carrying this T cell receptor beta chain turned up a few times. TCRdb's copy holds only in-frame clones and misses some; the assay was immunoSEQ multiplex PCR. There are more than 300,000 clones in the sample; around four fifths occur only once, and 5% to 7% lies in the top ten. This sample is drawn from a study of cytotoxic CD8 clonotypes in ibrutinib-treated CLL. Trimming removed 2 bases at V and 11 bases at J, with 13 bases between. Germline V gene sequence: CDR1 SNHLY, CDR2 FYNNEI. This CDR3 comprises 12 residues. The TCR sequence derives from a human donor with chronic lymphocytic leukemia. The J gene is TRBJ2-7, the V gene TRBV2; D remains unclear. The material was PBMCs, obtained before ibrutinib treatment. This chain's CDR3 is CASSEYPGGKYF. DNA of the CDR3: TGTGCCAGCAGTGAATATCCGGGCGGAAAGTACTTC.